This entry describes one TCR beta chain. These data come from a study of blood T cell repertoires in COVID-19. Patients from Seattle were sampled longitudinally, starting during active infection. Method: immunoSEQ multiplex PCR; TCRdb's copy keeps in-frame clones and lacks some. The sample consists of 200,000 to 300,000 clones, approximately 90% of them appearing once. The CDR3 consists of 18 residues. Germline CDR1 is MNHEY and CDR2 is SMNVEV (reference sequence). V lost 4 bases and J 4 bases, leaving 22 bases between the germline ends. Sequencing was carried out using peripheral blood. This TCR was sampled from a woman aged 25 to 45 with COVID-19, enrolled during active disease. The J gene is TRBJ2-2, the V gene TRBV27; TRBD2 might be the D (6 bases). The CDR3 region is CASSSHPPGRLGTGELFF. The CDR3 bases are TGTGCCAGCAGTTCCCACCCGCCGGGGAGACTAGGCACCGGGGAGCTGTTTTTT.